This T cell receptor beta chain was recovered during a study of blood T cells in healthy people across ages. PCR was performed a second time for 7 to 11 cycles using a sample-barcoded 5' primer and a J-beta primer mix. Every cDNA molecule bore a tag from a template-switch adaptor containing 12 random nucleotides. TCRdb analysed the 5' RACE reads with MiXCR anew, one entry per CDR3 protein. The sample has about 670,000 distinct CDR3 sequences, approximately 52% seen once; the top ten hold less than 15%. The table lists this clonotype with many counts. From germline, CDR1 is GTSNPN and CDR2 SVGIG (reference sequence). V shed 4 bases, J shed 7 bases, and the junction held 3 bases outside the gene matches. This CDR3 has 12 residues.

The gene calls are TRBV30 and TRBJ2-5, with 10 bases identical to TRBD2. The clonotype originates from a woman aged 80 or older in good health. Material: blood. CDR3 DNA: TGTGCCTGGAAGCTAGCGGGGGCGACCCAGTACTTC. This encodes CAWKLAGATQYF.